This TCR beta chain was sequenced during a study of response to subunit inactivated influenza vaccine. Overall study findings and caveats: The authors proposed limited new T cell recruitment per seasonal influenza vaccination.

Details on this clonotype: The target antigen is unknown.

Trimming took 3 bases from V and 5 from J, leaving 14 bases between them. Germline V CDR1 and CDR2: SGDLS, YYNGEE. This CDR3 region has 14 residues. A single record per CDR3 protein comes from TCRdb applying MiXCR to the RT-PCR reads. This table has around 850,000 distinct CDR3 sequences, about 18% appearing once. The receptor was derived from a man aged 50 to 60 who received an inactivated influenza vaccine. The gene calls are TRBV9 and TRBJ1-1; D unclear. The source material was PBMCs from blood, sampled 5 to 6 days after vaccination. CDR3 nucleotides: TGTGCCAGCAGCGCATTCGGTACGGGGACTGAAGCTTTCTTT. It yields the protein CASSAFGTGTEAFF.